This TCR beta chain was sequenced for a study of blood T cells in healthy people across ages. Primers used in a second PCR of roughly 6 to 12 cycles were a sample-barcoded 5' primer and a J-beta primer mix. TCRdb ran MiXCR on the 5' RACE reads and lists one entry per CDR3 protein. Of over a million distinct CDR3 sequences in the sample, around 59% were seen once. CDR3 length: 13 amino acids. Per the germline V gene, CDR1 is SGHRS and CDR2 is YFSETQ. V lost 5 bases, J lost 9 bases, and 6 bases stayed unmatched. The specimen was blood. The V gene is TRBV5-1, the J gene TRBJ2-1; 9 nucleotides line up with TRBD1. The clonotype comes from a man aged 18 to 35 in good health. The CDR3: CASSDGQGFEQFF. Here the CDR3 DNA reads TGCGCCAGCAGTGACGGACAGGGGTTTGAGCAGTTCTTC.